This TCR beta chain appears in the sequencing data of a study of cytomegalovirus exposure and HLA in healthy donors. Study in general: The study's early data release held roughly 90 million unique TCRs from HLA-typed donors. Clustering assigned 70% to 85% of the 350 to 450 genotyped donors to the Caucasian-associated ancestry cluster. Study-level points and caveats: A classifier reportedly called cytomegalovirus status with high sensitivity and specificity. Accurate prediction of most subjects' HLA-A and HLA-B alleles from TCR beta sequences was reported.

Between the trimmed V and J ends, which lost 3 bases and 7 bases, there was a span of 7 bases. This CDR3 comprises 12 residues. Germline V gene data show CDR1 as LNHDA and CDR2 as SQIVND (reference sequence). There are a few counts of this clone. Its specificity is unknown. Primers included in the PCR were 60 Vbeta and 13 Jbeta primers. TCRdb's table, derived via immunoSEQ multiplex PCR, lists solely in-frame clones and lacks some. The sample holds around 130,000 clones, 8.5% to 10% seen once. Sequenced: PBMCs. The genes are TRBV19 and TRBJ2-1; D not certain. This receptor was obtained from a man aged 40-55 years in good health and CMV-seronegative. CDR3 region: CASSIGWNEQFF. The DNA of the CDR3 is TGTGCCAGTAGTATCGGGTGGAATGAGCAGTTCTTC. Together with reference TRBV19 and TRBJ2-1, the CDR3 gives the full variable domain: DGGITQSPKYLFRKEGQNVTLSCEQNLNHDAMYWYRQDPGQGLRLIYYSQIVNDFQKGDIAEGYSVSREKKESFPLTVTSAQKNPTAFYLCASSIGWNEQFFGPGTRLTVL.